The sequence of this T cell receptor (beta chain) was determined in a study of blood T cells in healthy people across ages (dated by TCRdb to 2015 to 2017). Describing the broader study: In model experiments, roughly one uniquely barcoded TCR beta cDNA molecule per two T cells was captured by template switching. Age-related changes in TCR beta repertoire diversity were measured in the study by deep sequencing normalized with unique cDNA molecular identifiers. The donors were divided into four age groups: young (average around 16 years), middle-aged (approximately 41), aged (about 61) and long-lived (82). To avoid experimental bias, donors of different ages were randomly spread across the sequencing lanes. Two additional independent replicas of 1 million unique cDNA reads from the same blood draw were analyzed for two donors (one aged 18 to 30 and one aged 80 or older).

Points on this clonotype: The antigen it binds to is not known. No much larger clonotype is one base removed from it; base qualities were not supplied.

The 40 or so donors, aged about 6 to 95 years, were systemically healthy Caucasian individuals from Russia. Around 10 milliliters of peripheral blood were collected from each donor into EDTA-treated Vacutainer tubes. PBMCs were isolated by Ficoll-Paque density-gradient centrifugation, with at least 6 million obtained per sample. Trizol reagent was used to extract total RNA from PBMCs, with at least 5 micrograms per sample. For every donor, an aliquot of PBMCs went through flow cytometry to measure the percentages of naive CD45RAhigh/CD27high T cells. Study-wide conclusions, independent of this receptor: A strong correlation was found between observed TCR beta diversity and the percentage of naive T cells measured by flow cytometry. Donor CMV infection status was unknown, potentially confounding age-related changes in expanded clonotypes. Conclusive comparison of naive and antigen-experienced compartments was prevented by the profiling of bulk unsorted PBMCs. Compared with the aged group, the long-lived group had more naive CD4+ T cells, fewer expanded clones and increased TCR diversity, a pattern suggesting age selection. Observed TCR beta diversity per million T cells fell roughly linearly with age, and a significant reduction was already apparent by age approximately 40. Total diversity estimates from one million sequenced T cells were considered lower bounds and underestimates.

The CDR3 measures 14 amino acids from cysteine to phenylalanine. Only the CDR3 part of the read is kept: 42 bases, read in frame from the first base. The germline V gene supplies CDR1 SQVTM and CDR2 ANQGSEA. The junction shows trimming of 6 bases on V and 0 bases on J, plus 14 bases between the germline ends. Preparation of the library involved 5' RACE. A second PCR of roughly 7 to 12 cycles was performed with a sample-barcoded 5' primer and a J-beta primer mix. A unique molecular identifier was introduced onto each TCR beta cDNA molecule by a template-switch 5' adaptor carrying 12 random nucleotides. Each sample yielded at least 3 million CDR3-containing paired-end reads. First-strand cDNA synthesis was performed from all RNA using the Mint cDNA synthesis kit, with priming by a TRBC-specific oligonucleotide. After uracil-DNA glycosylase treatment, a first 18-cycle PCR used universal primers M1SS and BC2_uni_R on all cDNA. Under the source paper's analysis protocol: For normalization, 1 million high-quality reads were randomly selected from each sample, with every read carrying a distinct molecular identifier. Reads sharing molecular identifiers were discarded rather than binned into consensus sequences. MiTCR, set to a Q25 quality threshold and the strictest error-elimination algorithm, was used for CDR3 identification, clonotype clustering and error correction. A nonparametric unseen species model using Euler transformation provided a lower-bound estimate of total TCR beta diversity. TCRdb reanalyzed the raw reads on its own, using fastp at Q25 for trimming and MiXCR for clone calling, and kept in-frame beta chains. Each record represents a unique CDR3 protein, reported with the most common genes and DNA among its rows. TCRdb assigned the V and J calls; the authors' analysis was not used. This sample holds fewer than 2 million distinct CDR3 sequences; around 40% were observed only once. The ten largest account for roughly 23% of the sample.

The rearranged chain carries TRBV29-1 and TRBJ1-1; a tentative D call is TRBD1 (5 bases match). The sequenced sample consisted of blood. The receptor was derived from a human donor in good health. The CDR3 loop reads CSVHLGEMNTEAFF. Here is the DNA: TGCAGCGTCCACCTGGGGGAGATGAACACTGAAGCTTTCTTT.